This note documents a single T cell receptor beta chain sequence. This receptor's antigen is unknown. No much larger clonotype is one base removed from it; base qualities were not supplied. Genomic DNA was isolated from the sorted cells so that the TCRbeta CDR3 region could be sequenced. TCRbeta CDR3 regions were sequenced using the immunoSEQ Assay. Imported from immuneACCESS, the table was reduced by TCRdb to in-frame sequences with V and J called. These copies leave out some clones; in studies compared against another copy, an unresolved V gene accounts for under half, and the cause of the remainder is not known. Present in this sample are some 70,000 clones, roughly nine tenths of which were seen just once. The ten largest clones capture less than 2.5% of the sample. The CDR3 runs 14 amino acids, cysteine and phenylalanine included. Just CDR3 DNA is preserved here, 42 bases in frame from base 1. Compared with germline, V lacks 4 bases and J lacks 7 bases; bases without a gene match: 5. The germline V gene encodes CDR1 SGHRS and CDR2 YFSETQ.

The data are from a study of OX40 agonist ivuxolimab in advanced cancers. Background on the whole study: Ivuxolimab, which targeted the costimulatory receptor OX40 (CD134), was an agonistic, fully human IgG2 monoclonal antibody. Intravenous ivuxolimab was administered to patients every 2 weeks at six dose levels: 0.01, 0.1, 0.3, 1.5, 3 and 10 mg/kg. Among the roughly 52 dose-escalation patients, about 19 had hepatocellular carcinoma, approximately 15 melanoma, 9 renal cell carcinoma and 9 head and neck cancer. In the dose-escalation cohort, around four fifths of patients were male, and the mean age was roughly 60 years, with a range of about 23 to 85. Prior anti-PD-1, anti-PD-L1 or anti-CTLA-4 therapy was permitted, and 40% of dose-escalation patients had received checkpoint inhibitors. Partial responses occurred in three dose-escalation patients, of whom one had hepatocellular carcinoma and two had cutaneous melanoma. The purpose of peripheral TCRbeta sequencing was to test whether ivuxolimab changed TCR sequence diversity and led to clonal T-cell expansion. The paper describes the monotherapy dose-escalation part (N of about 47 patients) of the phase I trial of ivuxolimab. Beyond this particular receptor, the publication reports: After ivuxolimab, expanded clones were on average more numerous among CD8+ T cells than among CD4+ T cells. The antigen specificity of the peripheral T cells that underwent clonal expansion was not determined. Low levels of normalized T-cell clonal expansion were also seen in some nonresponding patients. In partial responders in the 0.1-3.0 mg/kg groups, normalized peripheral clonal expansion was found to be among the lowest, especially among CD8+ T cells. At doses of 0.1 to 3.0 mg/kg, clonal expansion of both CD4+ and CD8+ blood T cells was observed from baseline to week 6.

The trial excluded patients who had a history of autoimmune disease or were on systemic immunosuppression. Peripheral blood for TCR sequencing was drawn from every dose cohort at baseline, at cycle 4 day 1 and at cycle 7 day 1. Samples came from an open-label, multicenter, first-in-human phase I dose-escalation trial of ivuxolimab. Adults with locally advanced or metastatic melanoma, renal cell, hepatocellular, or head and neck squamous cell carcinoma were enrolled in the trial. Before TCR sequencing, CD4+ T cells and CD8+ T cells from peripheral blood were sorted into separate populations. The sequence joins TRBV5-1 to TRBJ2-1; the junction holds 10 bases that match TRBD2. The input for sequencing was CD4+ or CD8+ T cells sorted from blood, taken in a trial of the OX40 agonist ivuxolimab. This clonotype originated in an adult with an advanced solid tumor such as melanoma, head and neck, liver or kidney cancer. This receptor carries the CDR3 CASSGWTSGNEQFF. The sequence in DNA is TGCGCCAGCAGCGGATGGACTAGCGGTAATGAGCAGTTCTTC.